What follows are 13 T cell receptor beta chains derived from one specimen sequenced in a study of CD8 T cells in ankylosing spondylitis. MiXCR, run by TCRdb on the 5' RACE reads, gives a single entry per CDR3 protein. The sample gives about 240,000 distinct CDR3 sequences, roughly a tenth of which show up once; about 3% is in the top ten. Sequencing input: blood, either unsorted or a sorted T cell fraction (not recorded which). These receptors all stem from a male donor with ankylosing spondylitis or in good health (not recorded which).

This clonotype was counted between two and nine times. This chain links TRBV18 with TRBJ2-5; TRBD2 matches 14 bases. There are 17 residues in the CDR3. Germline lookup yields CDR1 KGHSH and CDR2 LQKENI. V shed 0 bases and J 4 bases; nucleotides not matched to a gene: 4. CDR3 sequence reads: CASSPPGLAGVGETQYF. Written as DNA, the CDR3 is TGTGCCAGCTCACCACCGGGACTAGCGGGGGTAGGAGAGACCCAGTACTTC. The full variable domain, its missing parts supplied by reference TRBV18 and TRBJ2-5, is NAGVMQNPRHLVRRRGQEARLRCSPMKGHSHVYWYRQLPEEGLKFMVYLQKENIIDESGMPKERFSAEFPKEGPSILRIQQVVRGDSAAYFCASSPPGLAGVGETQYFGPGTRLLVL.

In this sample, this clonotype turned up many times. The chain has TRBV6-2 or TRBV6-3 and TRBJ2-7; D possibly corresponds to TRBD2 (5 bases). From germline, CDR1 is MNHEY and CDR2 SVGEGT. This CDR3 has 13 amino acids. The V end lost 5 bases, the J end lost 12 bases, and 20 bases lay between the germline ends. CDR3 residues: CASSAPRRSGGYF. The CDR3 DNA reads as TGTGCCAGCAGTGCCCCGAGGAGGAGCGGCGGGTACTTC.

This clonotype appeared a few times. The rearrangement uses TRBV5-1 and TRBJ2-3; D is uncertain. The germline V gene has CDR1 SGHRS and CDR2 YFSETQ. Trimming left V 0 bases short and J 2 bases short, with 10 bases between. The CDR3 is 15 amino acids. The DNA for the CDR3 is TGCGCCAGCAGCTTGGGAACAGTAGACACAGATACGCAGTATTTT. It yields the protein CASSLGTVDTDTQYF.

The rearrangement joins TRBV30 to TRBJ1-1; the D is unclear. The V gene lost 0 bases and the J gene lost 11 bases, with 10 bases spanning the gap. The CDR3 sequence is 11 residues long. Germline CDR1 reads GTSNPN; CDR2 reads SVGIG (reference sequence). Here the CDR3 DNA reads TGTGCCTGGAGTGTAGAGCGAGAGGCTTTCTTT. Translated, it gives CAWSVEREAFF.

The chain joins TRBV10-3 to TRBJ2-2; TRBD1 aligns across 10 bases. V shed 6 bases, J shed 5 bases, and the junction held 9 bases outside the gene matches. The CDR3 loop spans 16 amino acids. CDR1 is ENHRY and CDR2 is SYGVKD in the germline V gene. Here the CDR3 reads CAIRDRQGAETGELFF. CDR3 nucleotide sequence: TGTGCCATCAGGGACCGACAGGGGGCAGAGACCGGGGAGCTGTTTTTT.

The table lists this clonotype with a count of one. Just one base apart from a much larger clone, this may be a read error. The CDR3 protein is CASSPLGGPEEAQYF. CDR3 nucleotide sequence: TGTGCCAGCAGCCCCTTAGGCGGCCCCGAAGAGGCCCAGTACTTC. The chain employs TRBV3-1 and TRBJ2-5; unclear D gene. CDR3 length equals 15 residues. The V gene's germline CDR1 is LGHDT and CDR2 YNNKEL (reference sequence).

This clonotype was recorded at least ten times. The rearrangement uses TRBV20-1 and TRBJ1-2, with 7 bases fitting TRBD1. Germline loops: CDR1 DFQATT, CDR2 SNEGSKA (reference sequence). The CDR3 covers 12 residues. The junction had 9 bases not matched to a gene; V was cut back by 7 bases and J by 7 bases. CDR3 bases: TGCAGTGGAGATCGACAGGGAGGTGGCTACACCTTC. Residues: CSGDRQGGGYTF.

The chain is built from TRBV4-2 and TRBJ2-3; D uncertain. The germline V and J ends were trimmed by 4 bases and 9 bases, with 14 bases remaining between them. Germline-derived CDR1 and CDR2 are LGHNA and YNFKEQ. The CDR3 is 13 residues long. CDR3 amino acids: CASSPVVELTQYF. The CDR3 DNA sequence: TGTGCCAGCAGCCCCGTGGTGGAACTCACGCAGTATTTT.

In this sample, this clonotype turned up many times. The junction departs from the called germline gene at one end, perhaps through a read error. The chain couples TRBV5-6 to TRBJ1-2; TRBD1 aligns across 7 bases. The CDR3 totals 13 residues. Germline V gives CDR1 SGHDT, CDR2 YYEEEE. CDR3 residues: CTSSPGQNYGYTF. CDR3 in DNA: TGTACCAGCAGTCCGGGACAGAACTATGGCTACACCTTC.

This clonotype was detected ten times or more. V is TRBV10-3 and J is TRBJ1-5; D uncertain. Germline lookup yields CDR1 ENHRY and CDR2 SYGVKD. This CDR3 spans 13 amino acids. Trimming removed 5 bases from V and 7 bases from J, with 12 bases in between. DNA for the CDR3: TGTGCCATCAGTCTAGATAACGGCCAGCCCCAGCATTTT. It translates to CAISLDNGQPQHF.

The chain couples TRBV4-2 to TRBJ2-1; D may be TRBD2 (5 bases). The CDR3 is 14 residues long. CDR1 is LGHNA and CDR2 is YNFKEQ in the germline V gene. Trimming removed 1 base from V and 6 bases from J, with 10 bases in between. The chain's CDR3 is CASSQAQAANEQFF. DNA of the CDR3: TGTGCCAGCAGCCAAGCCCAAGCGGCCAATGAGCAGTTCTTC.

This clonotype has ten or more counts. The chain uses TRBV21-1 and TRBJ2-5; the table calls TRBD1, which could not be checked here. TRBV21-1 represents a pseudogene. CDR3 size: 11 residues. Written as DNA, the CDR3 is TGTGCCACCCTATACCACCGGGACAGGTACTTC. Its translation: CATLYHRDRYF.

The CDR3, as DNA: TGTGCCAGCAGCTTAAGGACAGTGACCGCGTTCTACGAGCAGTACTTC. This codes for CASSLRTVTAFYEQYF. The chain has TRBV7-8 and TRBJ2-7; TRBD1 might be the D (6 bases). V shed 2 bases and J shed 3 bases, with 17 bases lying between them. The CDR3 extends over 16 amino acids. From germline, CDR1 is SGHVS and CDR2 FQNEAQ.